A selection of T cell receptor beta chains follows, all from one sample in a study of regulatory T cells in long-lasting Graves disease. One entry per CDR3 protein results from TCRdb running MiXCR on the multiplex PCR reads. Among 250,000 or so distinct CDR3 sequences, roughly a fifth were seen once, and the ten largest hold approximately 15%. The sequencing here drew on peripheral blood mononuclear cells (PBMCs), taken at new diagnosis, from a patient treated with antithyroid drugs. These receptors were taken from a female donor with Graves disease. Each CDR3 is given with its conserved first and last residue. The D gene is left open where the match is weak. The size entry is marked missing in some rows and otherwise reads once, few, many or a size class.

D	J	size	V	CDR3	DNA
TRBD1	TRBJ2-1	-	TRBV10-3	CASSSGQGWNEQFF	TGTGCCAGCTCCTCGGGACAGGGGTGGAATGAGCAGTTCTTC
-	TRBJ2-7	few	TRBV10-1	CASSESLQNEQYF	TGCGCCAGCAGTGAGTCGTTACAGAACGAGCAGTACTTC
TRBD1	TRBJ2-3	many	TRBV11-2	CASSPQYRGNTDTQYF	TGTGCCAGCAGCCCCCAGTACAGGGGGAACACAGATACGCAGTATTTT
TRBD1	TRBJ1-2	many	TRBV19	CASRAGGNYGYTF	TGTGCCAGTAGGGCAGGGGGCAACTATGGCTACACCTTC
TRBD2	TRBJ2-1	many	TRBV7-9	CASSLGLAGEVGEQFF	TGTGCCAGCAGCCTTGGACTAGCGGGGGAGGTCGGGGAGCAGTTCTTC
-	TRBJ2-5	-	TRBV2	CASRGGGHQETQYF	TGTGCCAGCAGGGGGGGGGGCCACCAAGAGACCCAGTACTTC
-	TRBJ2-5	many	TRBV28	CATGDDWLETQYF	TGTGCCACCGGAGACGACTGGTTGGAGACCCAGTACTTC
-	TRBJ2-2	many	TRBV20-1	CSARLGTSNTGELFF	TGCAGTGCTAGGCTAGGGACATCGAACACCGGGGAGCTGTTTTTT
-	TRBJ1-4	many	TRBV5-1	CASSLGGTNEKLFF	TGCGCCAGCAGCTTGGGGGGAACTAATGAAAAACTGTTTTTT
-	TRBJ2-7	many	TRBV12-3/TRBV12-4	CASSLFGQSYEQYF	TGTGCCAGCAGTTTATTTGGGCAGTCCTACGAGCAGTACTTC
-	TRBJ2-1	many	TRBV20-1	CSARASAARSYNEQFF	TGCAGTGCTAGAGCGTCAGCGGCAAGATCCTACAATGAGCAGTTCTTC
TRBD1	TRBJ1-5	many	TRBV29-1	CSAGQGRNQPQHF	TGCAGCGCTGGACAGGGTCGCAATCAGCCCCAGCATTTT
TRBD1	TRBJ1-4	many	TRBV27	CASSFAHRGTNEKLFF	TGTGCCAGCAGTTTTGCCCACAGGGGAACTAATGAAAAACTGTTTTTT
TRBD2	TRBJ2-3	many	TRBV6-1	CASRPSISGGPTDTQYF	TGTGCCAGCAGACCCTCAATTAGCGGGGGCCCCACAGATACGCAGTATTTT
TRBD2	TRBJ2-1	many	TRBV30	CAWSKLTSGSSNEQFF	TGTGCCTGGAGTAAACTAACTAGCGGGAGCAGCAATGAGCAGTTCTTC
-	TRBJ2-2	few	TRBV19	CASRLGNTGELFF	TGTGCCAGTAGACTGGGAAACACCGGGGAGCTGTTTTTT
-	TRBJ2-7	many	TRBV3-1	CASRGLGSYEQYF	TGTGCCAGCAGGGGACTGGGATCCTACGAGCAGTACTTC
TRBD2	TRBJ2-3	-	TRBV7-2	CASSTGTSGGARITDTQYF	TGTGCCAGCAGCACAGGGACTAGCGGGGGGGCAAGAATCACAGATACGCAGTATTTT
-	TRBJ2-5	few	TRBV6-1	CASSEGGGRGWETQYF	TGTGCCAGCAGTGAAGGGGGGGGCCGGGGGTGGGAGACCCAGTACTTC
TRBD1	TRBJ1-2	many	TRBV6-5	CASSYDRTGGSANYGYTF	TGTGCCAGCAGTTACGATCGGACAGGGGGGTCTGCTAACTATGGCTACACCTTC
-	TRBJ2-7	many	TRBV7-2	CASSLERTGLHEQYF	TGTGCCAGCAGCTTAGAAAGAACAGGTCTCCACGAGCAGTACTTC
TRBD1	TRBJ2-3	many	TRBV5-4	CASSPTGGATDTQYF	TGTGCCAGCAGTCCAACAGGGGGCGCCACAGATACGCAGTATTTT
-	TRBJ2-1	many	TRBV28	CASNNGLAVDEQFF	TGTGCCAGCAACAATGGACTTGCGGTCGATGAGCAGTTCTTC
TRBD2	TRBJ2-3	many	TRBV7-2	CASSPRLAGAADTQYF	TGTGCCAGCAGCCCACGACTAGCGGGAGCTGCTGATACGCAGTATTTT
-	TRBJ2-7	many	TRBV9	CASSVASGATYEQYF	TGTGCCAGCAGCGTAGCTTCAGGGGCCACCTACGAGCAGTACTTC
TRBD2	TRBJ2-3	-	TRBV7-3	CASRATGGIGDTQYF	TGTGCCAGCAGGGCGACGGGAGGCATTGGGGATACGCAGTATTTT
TRBD1	TRBJ2-7	many	TRBV7-2	CASSLAALTGISYEQYF	TGTGCCAGCAGCTTAGCGGCTTTGACAGGGATTTCCTACGAGCAGTACTTC
-	TRBJ2-3	many	TRBV18	CASSSSGTAVADTQYF	TGTGCCAGCTCATCGTCCGGGACGGCGGTCGCAGATACGCAGTATTTT
-	TRBJ2-7	many	TRBV7-8	CASSLETGRDYEQYF	TGTGCCAGCAGCTTAGAAACTGGCAGGGACTACGAGCAGTACTTC
-	TRBJ2-3	many	TRBV19	CASSQGGSTDTQYF	TGTGCCAGTAGCCAGGGGGGTAGCACAGATACGCAGTATTTT
TRBD1	TRBJ1-4	many	TRBV6-1	CASSWTGGNEKLFF	TGTGCCAGCAGCTGGACAGGCGGAAATGAAAAACTGTTTTTT
TRBD1	TRBJ1-4	few	TRBV7-2	CASSPRTGSNEKLFF	TGTGCCAGCAGCCCCCGGACAGGGTCCAATGAAAAACTGTTTTTT
TRBD2	TRBJ2-1	many	TRBV6-2/TRBV6-3	CASSSGTSSYNEQFF	TGTGCCAGCAGCTCCGGGACTAGCAGCTACAATGAGCAGTTCTTC
TRBD2	TRBJ2-1	many	TRBV9	CASTRTSSIDNEQFF	TGTGCCAGCACCAGGACTAGCTCAATTGACAATGAGCAGTTCTTC
TRBD2	TRBJ2-3	many	TRBV11-2	CASSSLIAGRTDTQYF	TGTGCCAGCAGCTCTTTAATAGCGGGGCGCACAGATACGCAGTATTTT
TRBD2	TRBJ2-2	-	TRBV24-1	CATGGEANTGELFF	TGTGCCACCGGGGGGGAAGCGAACACCGGGGAGCTGTTTTTT
-	TRBJ2-2	many	TRBV3-1	CASSQVMNTGELFF	TGTGCCAGCAGCCAAGTTATGAACACCGGGGAGCTGTTTTTT
TRBD1	TRBJ2-5	few	TRBV4-1	CASSQVKGAQETQYF	TGCGCCAGCAGCCAAGTGAAGGGGGCTCAGGAGACCCAGTACTTC
-	TRBJ1-1	many	TRBV13	CASSFRQKTPNTEAFF	TGTGCCAGCAGCTTTAGACAAAAGACCCCGAACACTGAAGCTTTCTTT
-	TRBJ2-7	-	TRBV29-1	CSVVVGTSGYEQYF	TGCAGCGTTGTCGTGGGCACCTCGGGATACGAGCAGTACTTC
-	TRBJ2-1	many	TRBV12-3/TRBV12-4	CASSLIDNEQFF	TGTGCCAGCAGTTTAATAGACAATGAGCAGTTCTTC